The present entry profiles one T cell receptor beta chain with its context. Authors' methods: Amplification of reference gene primers was used by the study to estimate nucleated cell counts. Sequencing was performed with immunoSEQ multiplex PCR; in TCRdb, only in-frame clones are kept and a portion is missing. The DNA gave D and trimming, while V, J and clone size come from that table. This table has over 250,000 clones, roughly 86% appearing once. These data come from a study of blood T cell repertoires in COVID-19. Across the study: Samples taken during acute and convalescent COVID-19 were collected in the United States, Italy and Spain. The analysed material was cDNA or gDNA that came from T cells, B-cell-depleted T cells, or PBMCs.

Germline assignment: CDR1 SGHRS and CDR2 YFSETQ. V lost 3 bases, J lost 2 bases, and 8 bases stayed unmatched. This CDR3 contains 18 residues. Sequenced material: peripheral blood. This chain uses TRBV5-1 with TRBJ2-1; 13 bases match TRBD2. The origin of this receptor is a middle-aged man who had recovered from COVID-19. In DNA form, the CDR3 reads TGCGCCAGCAGCTCCACTAGCGGGGGGGCCACCGCCTACAATGAGCAGTTCTTC. As protein: CASSSTSGGATAYNEQFF.